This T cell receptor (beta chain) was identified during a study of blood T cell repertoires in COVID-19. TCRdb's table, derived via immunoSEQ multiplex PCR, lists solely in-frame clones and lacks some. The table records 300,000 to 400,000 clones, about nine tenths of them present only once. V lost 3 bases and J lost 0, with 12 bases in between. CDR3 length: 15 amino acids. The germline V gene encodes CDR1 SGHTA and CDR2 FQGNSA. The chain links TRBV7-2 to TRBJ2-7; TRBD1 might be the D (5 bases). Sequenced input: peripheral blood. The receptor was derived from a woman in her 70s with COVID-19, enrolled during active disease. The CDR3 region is CASSFDRSSSYEQYF. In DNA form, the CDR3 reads TGTGCCAGCAGCTTCGACAGATCGAGCTCCTACGAGCAGTACTTC.